This is a list of T cell receptor beta chains from one sample in a study of cytomegalovirus exposure and HLA in healthy donors. The method was immunoSEQ multiplex PCR; TCRdb's version includes in-frame clones alone and lacks a portion of them. The data show 150,000 to 200,000 clones, around 87% seen once. The sequencing sample was made of PBMCs. All receptors derive from a woman aged 25 to 39 in good health and CMV-seronegative. CDR3s include the opening cysteine and the closing phenylalanine or tryptophan. A D gene is named only where the DNA matches it firmly.

j_gene: TRBJ1-2; len: 13; d_gene: -; v_gene: TRBV11-3; CDR3aa: CASSSDGGYGYTF
j_gene: TRBJ1-4; len: 13; d_gene: -; v_gene: TRBV7-6; CDR3aa: CASSPTPNEKLFF
j_gene: TRBJ2-3; len: 16; d_gene: -; v_gene: TRBV5-6; CDR3aa: CASSPPGTGLTDTQYF
j_gene: TRBJ1-4; len: 16; d_gene: -; v_gene: TRBV4-1; CDR3aa: CASSQEGGGTNEKLFF
j_gene: TRBJ1-2; len: 14; d_gene: TRBD1; v_gene: TRBV10-3; CDR3aa: CAISEWDRGDGYTF
j_gene: TRBJ1-3; len: 15; d_gene: -; v_gene: TRBV4-1; CDR3aa: CASSQGEGSGNTIYF
j_gene: TRBJ1-1; len: 13; d_gene: -; v_gene: TRBV2; CDR3aa: CASNRDMNTEAFF
j_gene: TRBJ1-2; len: 13; d_gene: -; v_gene: TRBV6-1; CDR3aa: CASLGGVNYGYTF
j_gene: TRBJ1-1; len: 17; d_gene: TRBD1; v_gene: TRBV27; CDR3aa: CASSLLSTGASNTEAFF
j_gene: TRBJ2-7; len: 15; d_gene: -; v_gene: TRBV5-1; CDR3aa: CASSLGVAGPYEQYF
j_gene: TRBJ1-2; len: 13; d_gene: -; v_gene: TRBV25-1; CDR3aa: CASSVTLGDGYTF
j_gene: TRBJ2-7; len: 16; d_gene: TRBD1; v_gene: TRBV6-1; CDR3aa: CASSEIMPGQGYEQYF
j_gene: TRBJ2-5; len: 15; d_gene: -; v_gene: TRBV5-1; CDR3aa: CASSLFQGLGETQYF
j_gene: TRBJ2-1; len: 16; d_gene: TRBD1; v_gene: TRBV27; CDR3aa: CASSIRQGEGINEQFF
j_gene: TRBJ2-3; len: 13; d_gene: -; v_gene: TRBV6-9; CDR3aa: CASSYLLADTQYF
j_gene: TRBJ2-7; len: 16; d_gene: TRBD2; v_gene: TRBV15; CDR3aa: CATSRDGLAGGLEQYF
j_gene: TRBJ2-7; len: 16; d_gene: -; v_gene: TRBV9; CDR3aa: CASSQFDDRRLYEQYF
j_gene: TRBJ2-7; len: 13; d_gene: TRBD1; v_gene: TRBV5-6; CDR3aa: CASSPWTGGEQYF
j_gene: TRBJ1-1; len: 13; d_gene: -; v_gene: TRBV6-5; CDR3aa: CASSYFGSTEAFF
j_gene: TRBJ2-7; len: 13; d_gene: TRBD2; v_gene: TRBV18; CDR3aa: CASSNTGEGEQYF
j_gene: TRBJ2-7; len: 13; d_gene: -; v_gene: TRBV5-1; CDR3aa: CASSSLVTYEQYF
j_gene: TRBJ2-7; len: 13; d_gene: -; v_gene: TRBV6-5; CDR3aa: CASSYRGGYEQYF
j_gene: TRBJ2-7; len: 13; d_gene: TRBD1; v_gene: TRBV10-2; CDR3aa: CASRLTGAYEQYF
j_gene: TRBJ2-4; len: 17; d_gene: TRBD1; v_gene: TRBV23-1; CDR3aa: CASSQGIGQGVKNIQYF
j_gene: TRBJ1-1; len: 13; d_gene: -; v_gene: TRBV6-5; CDR3aa: CASSERGSWRAFF
j_gene: TRBJ2-1; len: 16; d_gene: TRBD2; v_gene: TRBV11-1; CDR3aa: CASSLGVAGAYNEQFF
j_gene: TRBJ1-2; len: 15; d_gene: -; v_gene: TRBV10-3; CDR3aa: CAITTGAEANYGYTF